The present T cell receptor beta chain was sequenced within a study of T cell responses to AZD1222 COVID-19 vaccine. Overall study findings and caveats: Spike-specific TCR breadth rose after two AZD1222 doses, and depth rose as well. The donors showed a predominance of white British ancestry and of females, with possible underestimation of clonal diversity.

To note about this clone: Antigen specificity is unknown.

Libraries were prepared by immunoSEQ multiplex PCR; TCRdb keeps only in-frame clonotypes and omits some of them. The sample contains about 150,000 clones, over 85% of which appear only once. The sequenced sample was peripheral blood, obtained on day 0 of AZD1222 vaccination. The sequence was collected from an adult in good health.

Here the CDR3 reads CAIRNIDEQYF. For the CDR3, the DNA is TGTGCCATCAGAAATATAGACGAGCAGTACTTC. The chain has TRBV10-3 and TRBJ2-7, with D hard to call. The germline V gene has CDR1 ENHRY and CDR2 SYGVKD. The CDR3 runs to 11 residues. V lost 6 bases, J lost 5 bases, and 8 bases lay in between.